This T cell receptor beta chain was captured in a study of cytotoxic CD8 clonotypes in ibrutinib-treated CLL. Findings and caveats of the study: Few clonotypes were public, and these shrank or held steady under treatment. The study found baseline clonality above age-matched healthy donors, tracking circulating CD8+ T-cell counts.

Data came from immunoSEQ multiplex PCR; TCRdb stores just in-frame clones and leaves some out. The sample yields over 100,000 clones, roughly 85% seen once. As to this clone: Antigen unknown.

CDR1 and CDR2 (germline): SQVTM, ANQGSEA. This CDR3 spans 12 amino acids. V lost 4 bases to trimming and J lost 5 bases, with 11 bases between them. This TCR derives from a human donor with chronic lymphocytic leukemia. The source was PBMCs, collected after 24 months of ibrutinib treatment. This chain connects TRBV29-1 to TRBJ2-5; D may be TRBD1 (5 bases). CDR3 sequence reads: CSVVTARETQYF. Written as DNA, the CDR3 is TGCAGCGTTGTGACAGCGAGGGAGACCCAGTACTTC.